A selection of T cell receptor beta chains follows, all from one sample in a study of T cell responses to AZD1222 COVID-19 vaccine. Using immunoSEQ multiplex PCR, the repertoire was profiled, and TCRdb retains in-frame clones only, with some absent. Recorded for this sample: about 140,000 clones. The specimen sequenced was peripheral blood. These receptors came from an adult in good health. CDR3s include the opening cysteine and the closing phenylalanine or tryptophan. A D gene is named only where the DNA matches it firmly.

j_call: TRBJ1-1
d_call: NA
v_call: TRBV10-1
cdr3_nt: TGCGCCAGCCCAGAGGGCCCGAGGGGGGAAGCTTTCTTT
cdr3_aa: CASPEGPRGEAFF

j_call: TRBJ1-2
d_call: TRBD1
v_call: TRBV5-1
cdr3_nt: TGCGCCAGCAGCTTGGGGGGCAGGGGGACCTATGGCTACACCTTC
cdr3_aa: CASSLGGRGTYGYTF

j_call: TRBJ1-4
d_call: NA
v_call: TRBV30
cdr3_nt: TGTGCCTGGAGTGTACTAGGGGGAATTAATGAAAAACTGTTTTTT
cdr3_aa: CAWSVLGGINEKLFF

j_call: TRBJ1-1
d_call: NA
v_call: TRBV11-3
cdr3_nt: TGTGCCAGCAGCGCCAGGGTTTTGAACACTGAAGCTTTCTTT
cdr3_aa: CASSARVLNTEAFF

j_call: TRBJ2-7
d_call: NA
v_call: TRBV7-6
cdr3_nt: TGTGCCAGCAGGAGGTGGACAGAGGGGAGCGAGCAGTACTTC
cdr3_aa: CASRRWTEGSEQYF

j_call: TRBJ1-2
d_call: NA
v_call: TRBV7-2
cdr3_nt: TGTGCCAGCAGCTTAGTAGCAGGAGGAAACTATGGCTACACCTTC
cdr3_aa: CASSLVAGGNYGYTF

j_call: TRBJ2-3
d_call: NA
v_call: TRBV9
cdr3_nt: TGTGCCAGCAGCCGGGACGGGACTAGCACAGATACGCAGTATTTT
cdr3_aa: CASSRDGTSTDTQYF

j_call: TRBJ2-7
d_call: NA
v_call: TRBV18
cdr3_nt: TGTGCCAGCTCACCCTCCGGGTCCTACGAGCAGTACTTC
cdr3_aa: CASSPSGSYEQYF

j_call: TRBJ2-2
d_call: NA
v_call: TRBV3-1/TRBV3-2
cdr3_nt: TGTGCCAGCAGGGACATCACGAACACCGGGGAGCTGTTTTTT
cdr3_aa: CASRDITNTGELFF

j_call: TRBJ2-1
d_call: NA
v_call: TRBV5-4
cdr3_nt: TGTGCCAGCAGCTTGGAGAGAAGGATTGAGCAGTTCTTC
cdr3_aa: CASSLERRIEQFF

j_call: TRBJ1-2
d_call: TRBD1
v_call: TRBV7-9
cdr3_nt: TGTGCCAGCAGCTTAGGACAGGGGAGCTACACCTTC
cdr3_aa: CASSLGQGSYTF

j_call: TRBJ2-5
d_call: TRBD1
v_call: TRBV5-1
cdr3_nt: TGCGCCAGCAGCCCCTGGGACAGGGGTAAAGAGACCCAGTACTTC
cdr3_aa: CASSPWDRGKETQYF

j_call: TRBJ2-2
d_call: NA
v_call: TRBV3-1/TRBV3-2
cdr3_nt: TGTGCCAGCAGCCAAGATGGTGGGCGGAAGACCGGGGAGCTGTTTTTT
cdr3_aa: CASSQDGGRKTGELFF

j_call: TRBJ2-1
d_call: NA
v_call: TRBV6-2/TRBV6-3
cdr3_nt: TGTGCCAGCAGTTATACGATTTTGTCTACATACAATGAGCAGTTCTTC
cdr3_aa: CASSYTILSTYNEQFF

j_call: TRBJ1-1
d_call: NA
v_call: TRBV5-4
cdr3_nt: TGTGCCAGCACAAGACAGATGAACACTGAAGCTTTCTTT
cdr3_aa: CASTRQMNTEAFF

j_call: TRBJ1-1
d_call: TRBD1
v_call: TRBV18
cdr3_nt: TGTGCCAGCTCACCGTTCAAGGCAGGGGGAATGAACACTGAAGCTTTCTTT
cdr3_aa: CASSPFKAGGMNTEAFF

j_call: TRBJ2-5
d_call: TRBD1
v_call: TRBV7-9
cdr3_nt: TGTGCCAGCAGCCCCGGACAGGGGGAGACCCAGTACTTC
cdr3_aa: CASSPGQGETQYF

j_call: TRBJ2-7
d_call: TRBD1
v_call: TRBV27
cdr3_nt: TGTGCCAGCAGTTCACGACAGGGCCCCTACGAGCAGTACTTC
cdr3_aa: CASSSRQGPYEQYF

j_call: TRBJ1-6
d_call: NA
v_call: TRBV7-2
cdr3_nt: TGTGCCAGCAGCTTAGTGGCTTATAATTCACCCCTCCACTTT
cdr3_aa: CASSLVAYNSPLHF

j_call: TRBJ1-1
d_call: TRBD1
v_call: TRBV4-1
cdr3_nt: TGCGCCAGCAGCCAAGGTCTGACAGGGCTATTGAACACTGAAGCTTTCTTT
cdr3_aa: CASSQGLTGLLNTEAFF

j_call: TRBJ2-3
d_call: NA
v_call: TRBV11-1
cdr3_nt: TGTGCCAGCAGGTCGGGCGCCACAGATACGCAGTATTTT
cdr3_aa: CASRSGATDTQYF

j_call: TRBJ2-1
d_call: NA
v_call: TRBV18
cdr3_nt: TGTGCCAGTTCACCACGAGCAGGGGCTATCTACAATGAGCAGTTCTTC
cdr3_aa: CASSPRAGAIYNEQFF

j_call: TRBJ2-3
d_call: NA
v_call: TRBV5-1
cdr3_nt: TGCGCCAGCAGCTTGGCCGTTCGTCAAGATACGCAGTATTTT
cdr3_aa: CASSLAVRQDTQYF

j_call: TRBJ2-3
d_call: NA
v_call: TRBV19
cdr3_nt: TGTGCCAGTAGTATGACTAGAGGTACAGATACGCAGTATTTT
cdr3_aa: CASSMTRGTDTQYF

j_call: TRBJ2-2
d_call: NA
v_call: TRBV6-1
cdr3_nt: TGTGCCATCCGGGAGACAGGACGTACCGGGGAGCTGTTTTTT
cdr3_aa: CAIRETGRTGELFF

j_call: TRBJ1-1
d_call: NA
v_call: TRBV12-3/TRBV12-4
cdr3_nt: TGTGCCAGCAGTTTAGATTGGCAGATTGAAGCTTTCTTT
cdr3_aa: CASSLDWQIEAFF

j_call: TRBJ2-3
d_call: TRBD2
v_call: TRBV19
cdr3_nt: TGTGCCAGTAGTATATCGGCTAGCGGGAGCACAGATACGCAGTATTTT
cdr3_aa: CASSISASGSTDTQYF

j_call: TRBJ1-1
d_call: NA
v_call: TRBV10-3
cdr3_nt: TGTGCCATCAGCCACATGGACACTGAAGCTTTCTTT
cdr3_aa: CAISHMDTEAFF

j_call: TRBJ2-3
d_call: NA
v_call: TRBV14
cdr3_nt: TGTGCCAGCAGCCAAGTCCAGGGGACCACAGATACGCAGTATTTT
cdr3_aa: CASSQVQGTTDTQYF

j_call: TRBJ1-5
d_call: NA
v_call: TRBV18
cdr3_nt: TGTGCCAGCTCACCATTGGGAGATCAGCCCCAGCATTTT
cdr3_aa: CASSPLGDQPQHF

j_call: TRBJ2-7
d_call: NA
v_call: TRBV5-4
cdr3_nt: TGTGCCAGCAGCTTGGGGACCTACGAGCAGTACTTC
cdr3_aa: CASSLGTYEQYF

j_call: TRBJ2-3
d_call: NA
v_call: TRBV5-1
cdr3_nt: TGCGCCAGCCATCGGGACAGCGGGACTAGCACAGATACGCAGTATTTT
cdr3_aa: CASHRDSGTSTDTQYF

j_call: TRBJ2-1
d_call: TRBD1
v_call: TRBV15
cdr3_nt: TGTGCCACCAGCAGAGATGCACCGGGACAGGGGAATGAGCAGTTCTTC
cdr3_aa: CATSRDAPGQGNEQFF

j_call: TRBJ1-4
d_call: NA
v_call: TRBV29-1
cdr3_nt: TGCAGCGGAACGGGGCCTTTTAATGAAAAACTGTTTTTT
cdr3_aa: CSGTGPFNEKLFF

j_call: TRBJ1-6
d_call: TRBD1
v_call: TRBV25-1
cdr3_nt: TGTGCCAGCGATGGGGACAGTTATAATTCACCCCTCCACTTT
cdr3_aa: CASDGDSYNSPLHF

j_call: TRBJ1-1
d_call: NA
v_call: TRBV27
cdr3_nt: TGTGCCAGCAATACCGTCGGAGCCGGGGGCACTGAAGCTTTCTTT
cdr3_aa: CASNTVGAGGTEAFF

j_call: TRBJ1-1
d_call: NA
v_call: TRBV27
cdr3_nt: TGTGCCAGCAGTTTATCGACCTATTTGAACACTGAAGCTTTCTTT
cdr3_aa: CASSLSTYLNTEAFF

j_call: TRBJ1-1
d_call: NA
v_call: TRBV20-1
cdr3_nt: TGCAGTGCTAGTGGGGGAAACACTGAAGCTTTCTTT
cdr3_aa: CSASGGNTEAFF

j_call: TRBJ1-1
d_call: NA
v_call: TRBV6-5
cdr3_nt: TGTGCCAGCAGTACAGCGGGGGCAGGGAACACTGAAGCTTTCTTT
cdr3_aa: CASSTAGAGNTEAFF

j_call: TRBJ2-5
d_call: NA
v_call: TRBV11-3
cdr3_nt: TGTGCCAGCAGCTTATCCCGATCGTACCAAGAGACCCAGTACTTC
cdr3_aa: CASSLSRSYQETQYF

j_call: TRBJ1-4
d_call: NA
v_call: TRBV7-2
cdr3_nt: TGTGCCAGCAGCGGGGCTAGGAGGGATGAAAAACTGTTTTTT
cdr3_aa: CASSGARRDEKLFF

j_call: TRBJ2-3
d_call: NA
v_call: TRBV11-3
cdr3_nt: TGTGCCAGCGGGAGGAGAGAGGGGGGCACAGATACGCAGTATTTT
cdr3_aa: CASGRREGGTDTQYF

j_call: TRBJ1-4
d_call: NA
v_call: TRBV18
cdr3_nt: TGTGCCAGCTCACCACGGACCGGACAGATTTCAACTAATGAAAAACTGTTTTTT
cdr3_aa: CASSPRTGQISTNEKLFF

j_call: TRBJ2-1
d_call: TRBD2
v_call: TRBV19
cdr3_nt: TGTGCCAGTAGTACCCCGGGATACGGGGGGGGTGGTGAGCAGTTCTTC
cdr3_aa: CASSTPGYGGGGEQFF

j_call: TRBJ2-1
d_call: TRBD2
v_call: TRBV7-2
cdr3_nt: TGTGCCAGCAGCTTAAACGCGGGGGGGCGCAATGAGCAGTTCTTC
cdr3_aa: CASSLNAGGRNEQFF

j_call: TRBJ1-1
d_call: NA
v_call: TRBV28
cdr3_nt: TGTGCCAGCAGTTTAACTATAACAGGGCGGGACACTGAAGCTTTCTTT
cdr3_aa: CASSLTITGRDTEAFF

j_call: TRBJ2-2
d_call: NA
v_call: TRBV10-1
cdr3_nt: TGCGCCAGCAGTGAGTGGGATAACGGGACGTTGAACACCGGGGAGCTGTTTTTT
cdr3_aa: CASSEWDNGTLNTGELFF

j_call: TRBJ1-1
d_call: NA
v_call: TRBV6-5
cdr3_nt: TGTGCCAGCAGTTTACTCACAGGGACCAGGAACACTGAAGCTTTCTTT
cdr3_aa: CASSLLTGTRNTEAFF

j_call: TRBJ1-2
d_call: NA
v_call: TRBV28
cdr3_nt: TGTGCCAGCAGGGGGCCTTCATGGGTGGGCTATGGCTACACCTTC
cdr3_aa: CASRGPSWVGYGYTF

j_call: TRBJ1-2
d_call: TRBD1
v_call: TRBV6-5
cdr3_nt: TGTGCCAGCAGGCTAGCAGGACAGGTCCATGGCTACACCTTC
cdr3_aa: CASRLAGQVHGYTF

j_call: TRBJ2-3
d_call: TRBD2
v_call: TRBV19
cdr3_nt: TGTGCCAGTAGCGCTCCTAGCGGGGTCACAGATACGCAGTATTTT
cdr3_aa: CASSAPSGVTDTQYF

j_call: TRBJ1-1
d_call: NA
v_call: TRBV27
cdr3_nt: TGTGCCAGCAGTTTATACGCCTGGGGCGCAGAGTCAGGAGCTTTCTTT
cdr3_aa: CASSLYAWGAESGAFF

j_call: TRBJ2-7
d_call: NA
v_call: TRBV2
cdr3_nt: TGTGCCAGCACCGAGTCGGCTCGCACCTACGAGCAGTACTTC
cdr3_aa: CASTESARTYEQYF

j_call: TRBJ2-7
d_call: NA
v_call: TRBV15
cdr3_nt: TGTGCCACCAGCAGGGAGCGTCGGACCTACGAGCAGTACTTC
cdr3_aa: CATSRERRTYEQYF